These T cell receptor beta chains were read from a single sample in a study of cytomegalovirus exposure and HLA in healthy donors. Clones were sequenced by immunoSEQ multiplex PCR, and TCRdb holds only the in-frame ones, with some missing. Of about 180,000 clones in the sample, roughly 85% are singletons; the top ten hold roughly 6%. Material for sequencing was PBMCs. Receptors originate from a man aged 35 to 55 in good health and CMV-seropositive. Both conserved end residues are part of each CDR3. Each record gives: clone size, J gene, V gene, D gene, CDR3 DNA, CDR3 protein. The D gene is left open where the match is weak. Size is omitted from some rows. Given values are once, few, many or a class for expanded clones.

clone size: -
J gene: TRBJ2-3
V gene: TRBV5-4
D gene: -
CDR3 DNA: TGTGCCAGCAGCTTGTATTACAGGGCCACAGATACGCAGTATTTT
CDR3 protein: CASSLYYRATDTQYF

clone size: -
J gene: TRBJ2-1
V gene: TRBV4-2
D gene: TRBD2
CDR3 DNA: TGTGCCAGCAGCCAAGATGGACTAGCGGGGTACAATGAGCAGTTCTTC
CDR3 protein: CASSQDGLAGYNEQFF

clone size: -
J gene: TRBJ2-4
V gene: TRBV11-3
D gene: -
CDR3 DNA: TGTGCCAGCAGCATAGAGGGCGTGGTGTCAGCCAAAAACATTCAGTACTTC
CDR3 protein: CASSIEGVVSAKNIQYF

clone size: few
J gene: TRBJ2-3
V gene: TRBV5-4
D gene: TRBD2
CDR3 DNA: TGTGCCAGCAGCTCGGGACTAGCGGGAGTTGGAGATACGCAGTATTTT
CDR3 protein: CASSSGLAGVGDTQYF

clone size: -
J gene: TRBJ2-5
V gene: TRBV5-4
D gene: -
CDR3 DNA: TGTGCCAGCAGCTTGGGTCGGGGCCAAGAGACCCAGTACTTC
CDR3 protein: CASSLGRGQETQYF

clone size: once
J gene: TRBJ2-7
V gene: TRBV7-2
D gene: TRBD2
CDR3 DNA: TGTGCCAGCACCCCATGGGGGGGGAAGTCCTACGAGCAGTACTTC
CDR3 protein: CASTPWGGKSYEQYF

clone size: -
J gene: TRBJ1-4
V gene: TRBV5-6
D gene: -
CDR3 DNA: TGTGCCAGCAGCACTACAGGGCTAGGAGAAAAACTGTTTTTT
CDR3 protein: CASSTTGLGEKLFF

clone size: -
J gene: TRBJ2-7
V gene: TRBV5-5
D gene: -
CDR3 DNA: TGTGCCAGCAGCTCAAGGACAGTCTACGAGCAGTACTTC
CDR3 protein: CASSSRTVYEQYF

clone size: -
J gene: TRBJ2-2
V gene: TRBV7-9
D gene: -
CDR3 DNA: TGTGCCAGCAGATTCGCTAGCCTAACTGGGGAGCTGTTTTTT
CDR3 protein: CASRFASLTGELFF

clone size: -
J gene: TRBJ1-1
V gene: TRBV7-9
D gene: -
CDR3 DNA: TGTGCCAGCAGTCGAAGAGGGGAGGACACTGAAGCTTTCTTT
CDR3 protein: CASSRRGEDTEAFF

clone size: -
J gene: TRBJ2-7
V gene: TRBV5-1
D gene: TRBD2
CDR3 DNA: TGCGCCAGCAGCTCGGGAGAATTAGCGGGAGGGCTCGACGAGCAGTACTTC
CDR3 protein: CASSSGELAGGLDEQYF

clone size: -
J gene: TRBJ2-7
V gene: TRBV6-5
D gene: TRBD2
CDR3 DNA: TGTGCCAGCAGTTCGGGGGGTGGGGGGAGTTGGGACGAGCAGTACTTC
CDR3 protein: CASSSGGGGSWDEQYF

clone size: once
J gene: TRBJ2-1
V gene: TRBV15
D gene: -
CDR3 DNA: TGTGCCACCAGCAGAGAGTGGACAGATGAGCAGTTCTTC
CDR3 protein: CATSREWTDEQFF

clone size: -
J gene: TRBJ1-4
V gene: TRBV13
D gene: TRBD1
CDR3 DNA: TGTGCCAGCAGCTACCGGACAGGCGCTAATGAAAAACTGTTTTTT
CDR3 protein: CASSYRTGANEKLFF

clone size: -
J gene: TRBJ1-2
V gene: TRBV19
D gene: -
CDR3 DNA: TGTGCCAGTAGTATAGACGCCAGGGTTTCCTATGGCTACACCTTC
CDR3 protein: CASSIDARVSYGYTF